This T cell receptor (beta chain) was retrieved from a study of T cell responses to AZD1222 COVID-19 vaccine. With respect to this clone: Its specificity is unknown.

TCRdb keeps only in-frame clones here, not all; method: immunoSEQ multiplex PCR. The data contain about 120,000 clones, roughly 87% of them seen just once; the ten biggest clones take up under 3.5%. General study results and limits: Vaccine-related CD4 TCRs covered spike, predominating at 160-218 and 743-854. Donors were largely white British and mainly female; clonal diversity was possibly underestimated. Spike-specific TCR breadth and depth rose after two AZD1222 doses. Reports say nearly half of spike-specific TCRs go after unmutated variant regions.

This TCR came from an adult in good health. This material consisted of peripheral blood, taken on day 0 of AZD1222 vaccination.

Here the CDR3 reads CASSPGGQWTLNYGYTF. CDR3 sequence (DNA): TGTGCCAGCAGCCCCGGGGGACAATGGACCCTTAACTATGGCTACACCTTC. This chain joins TRBV5-6 and TRBJ1-2, with a possible D match to TRBD1 (6 bases). The CDR3 totals 17 residues. The germline V gene has CDR1 SGHDT and CDR2 YYEEEE. V lost 4 bases to trimming and J lost 1 base, with 20 bases between them.